Sequencing of this T cell receptor (beta chain) was carried out in a study of blood T cell repertoires in COVID-19. Turning to the study itself: Samples of COVID-19 (acute and convalescent) were obtained from the United States, Italy and Spain. The cDNA or gDNA used as material had been derived from T cells, B-cell-depleted T cells, or PBMCs.

In the original processing: Estimated nucleated cell counts came from reference gene primer amplification. TCRdb's table, derived via immunoSEQ multiplex PCR, lists solely in-frame clones and lacks some. From that table come the V and J calls and clone size; the DNA was used to work out D and trimming. The data contain around 270,000 clones, over 80% of them singletons. V was clipped by 1 base and J by 5 bases; unmatched bases: 3. The CDR3 loop spans 14 amino acids. Germline V gene sequence: CDR1 SGHAT, CDR2 FQNNGV. The sample was peripheral blood. J is TRBJ2-3 and V is TRBV11-2, with 7 bases lining up with TRBD1. The sequence was obtained from a woman aged 40 to 50 who had recovered from COVID-19. DNA of the CDR3: TGTGCCAGCAGCTTAGGGGGACAGTTAGATACGCAGTATTTT. Protein sequence: CASSLGGQLDTQYF. Variable domain in full (rest from reference TRBV11-2 and TRBJ2-3): EAGVAQSPRYKIIEKRQSVAFWCNPISGHATLYWYQQILGQGPKLLIQFQNNGVVDDSQLPKDRFSAERLKGVDSTLKIQPAKLEDSAVYLCASSLGGQLDTQYFGPGTRLTVL.